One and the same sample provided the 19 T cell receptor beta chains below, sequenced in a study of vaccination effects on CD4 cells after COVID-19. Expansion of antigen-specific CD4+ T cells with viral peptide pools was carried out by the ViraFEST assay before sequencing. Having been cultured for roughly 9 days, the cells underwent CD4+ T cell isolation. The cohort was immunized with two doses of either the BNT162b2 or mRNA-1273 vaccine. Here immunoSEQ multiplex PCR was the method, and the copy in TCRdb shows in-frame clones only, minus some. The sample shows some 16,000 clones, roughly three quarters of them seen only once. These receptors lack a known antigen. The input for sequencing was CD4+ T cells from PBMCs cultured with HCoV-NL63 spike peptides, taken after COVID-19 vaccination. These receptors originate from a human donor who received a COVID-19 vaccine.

CDR3 DNA: TGTGCCAGCAGTGAAGGGGGCCCTCGGAATGAGCAGTTCTTC. Translating it yields CASSEGGPRNEQFF. The chain links TRBV2 to TRBJ2-1; TRBD1 might be the D (5 bases). The germline V and J ends were trimmed by 1 base and 7 bases, with 11 bases remaining between them. The germline CDR1 and CDR2 sequences are SNHLY and FYNNEI. The length of the CDR3 is 14 residues.

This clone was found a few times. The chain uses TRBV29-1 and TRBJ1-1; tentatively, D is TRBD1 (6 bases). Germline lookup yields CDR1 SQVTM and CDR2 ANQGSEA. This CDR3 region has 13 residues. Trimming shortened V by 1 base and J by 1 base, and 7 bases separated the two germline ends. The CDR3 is CSVEVQGNTEAFF. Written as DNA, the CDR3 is TGCAGCGTTGAAGTACAGGGGAACACTGAAGCTTTCTTT.

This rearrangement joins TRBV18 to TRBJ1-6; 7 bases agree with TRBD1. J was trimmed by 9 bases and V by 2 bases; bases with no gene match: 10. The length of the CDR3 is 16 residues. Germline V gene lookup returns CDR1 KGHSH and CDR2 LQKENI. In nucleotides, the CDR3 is TGTGCCAGCTCACCAGCGGGCAGGGGGGTCGCTTCACCCCTCCACTTT. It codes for CASSPAGRGVASPLHF. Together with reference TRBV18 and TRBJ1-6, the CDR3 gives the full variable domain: NAGVMQNPRHLVRRRGQEARLRCSPMKGHSHVYWYRQLPEEGLKFMVYLQKENIIDESGMPKERFSAEFPKEGPSILRIQQVVRGDSAAYFCASSPAGRGVASPLHFGNGTRLTVT.

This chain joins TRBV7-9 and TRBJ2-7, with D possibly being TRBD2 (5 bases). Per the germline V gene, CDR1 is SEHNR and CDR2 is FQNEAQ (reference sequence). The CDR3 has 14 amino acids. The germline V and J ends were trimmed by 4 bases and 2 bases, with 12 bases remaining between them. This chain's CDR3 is CASSSRLPPYEQYF. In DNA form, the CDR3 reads TGTGCCAGCAGCTCTCGACTACCCCCCTACGAGCAGTACTTC.

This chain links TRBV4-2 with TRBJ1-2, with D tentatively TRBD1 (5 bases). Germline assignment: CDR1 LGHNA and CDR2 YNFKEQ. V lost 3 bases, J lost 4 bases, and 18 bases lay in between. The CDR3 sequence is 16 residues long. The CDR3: CASSHEKPTGAYGYTF. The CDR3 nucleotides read TGTGCCAGCAGCCACGAGAAACCTACAGGAGCCTATGGCTACACCTTC.

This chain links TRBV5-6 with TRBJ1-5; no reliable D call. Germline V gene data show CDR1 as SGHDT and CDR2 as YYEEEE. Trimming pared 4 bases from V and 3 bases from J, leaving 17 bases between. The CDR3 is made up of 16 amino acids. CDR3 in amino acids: CASSHRTVSVNQPQHF. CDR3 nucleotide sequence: TGTGCCAGCAGCCATCGGACCGTTTCCGTCAATCAGCCCCAGCATTTT.

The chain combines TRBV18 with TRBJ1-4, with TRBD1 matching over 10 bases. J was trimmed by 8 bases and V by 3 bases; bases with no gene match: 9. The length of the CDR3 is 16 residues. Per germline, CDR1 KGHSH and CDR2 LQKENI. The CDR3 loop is CASSPNAPGQGEKLFF. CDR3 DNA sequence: TGTGCCAGCTCACCGAATGCACCGGGACAGGGGGAAAAACTGTTTTTT.

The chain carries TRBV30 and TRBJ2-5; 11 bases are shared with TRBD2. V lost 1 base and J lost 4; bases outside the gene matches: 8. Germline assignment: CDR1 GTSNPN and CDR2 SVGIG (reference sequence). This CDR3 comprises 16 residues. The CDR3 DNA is TGTGCCTGGAGTGGGTTAGCGGGAGGGATGTTAGAGACCCAGTACTTC. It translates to CAWSGLAGGMLETQYF.

CDR3 DNA: TGTGCCAGCAGCTTGTTATGGAACGGCTACACCTTC. This gives the protein CASSLLWNGYTF. This chain connects TRBV5-8 to TRBJ1-2; no clear D gene. Germline assignment: CDR1 SGHTS and CDR2 YDEGEE. Trimming shortened V by 1 base and J by 8 bases, and 9 bases separated the two germline ends. CDR3 length equals 12 residues. Drawing the rest from reference TRBV5-8 and TRBJ1-2, the complete variable domain is EAGVTQSPTHLIKTRGQQATLRCSPISGHTSVYWYQQALGLGLQFLLWYDEGEERNRGNFPPRFSGRQFPNYSSELNVNALELEDSALYLCASSLLWNGYTFGSGTRLTVV.

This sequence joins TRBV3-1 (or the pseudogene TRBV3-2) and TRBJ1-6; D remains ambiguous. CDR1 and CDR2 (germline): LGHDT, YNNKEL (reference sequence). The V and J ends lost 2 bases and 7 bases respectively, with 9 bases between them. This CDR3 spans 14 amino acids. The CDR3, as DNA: TGTGCCAGCAGCCAACTCCAAGCGAATTCACCCCTCCACTTT. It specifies CASSQLQANSPLHF.

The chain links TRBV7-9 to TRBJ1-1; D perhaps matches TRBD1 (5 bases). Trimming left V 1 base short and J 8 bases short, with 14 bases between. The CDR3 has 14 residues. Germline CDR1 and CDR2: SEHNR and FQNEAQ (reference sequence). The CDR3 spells CASSLEQAGREAFF. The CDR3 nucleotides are TGTGCCAGCAGCTTAGAACAGGCCGGGAGAGAAGCTTTCTTT.

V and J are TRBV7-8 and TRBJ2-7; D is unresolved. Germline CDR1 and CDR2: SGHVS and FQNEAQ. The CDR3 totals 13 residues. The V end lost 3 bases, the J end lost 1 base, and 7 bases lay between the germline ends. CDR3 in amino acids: CASSFDPSYEQYF. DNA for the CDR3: TGTGCCAGCAGCTTTGACCCTTCCTACGAGCAGTACTTC.

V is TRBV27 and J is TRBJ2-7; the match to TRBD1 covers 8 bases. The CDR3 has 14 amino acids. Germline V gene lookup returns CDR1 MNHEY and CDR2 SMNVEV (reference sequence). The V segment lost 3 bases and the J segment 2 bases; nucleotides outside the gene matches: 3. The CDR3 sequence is CASSFSRGPYEQYF. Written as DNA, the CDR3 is TGTGCCAGCAGTTTTAGCAGGGGGCCCTACGAGCAGTACTTC.

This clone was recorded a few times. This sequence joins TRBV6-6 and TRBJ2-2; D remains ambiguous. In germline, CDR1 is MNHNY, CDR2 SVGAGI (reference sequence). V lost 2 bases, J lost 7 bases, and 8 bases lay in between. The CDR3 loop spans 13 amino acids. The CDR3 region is CASSYEGVGELFF. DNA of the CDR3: TGTGCCAGCAGTTACGAAGGCGTCGGGGAGCTGTTTTTT.

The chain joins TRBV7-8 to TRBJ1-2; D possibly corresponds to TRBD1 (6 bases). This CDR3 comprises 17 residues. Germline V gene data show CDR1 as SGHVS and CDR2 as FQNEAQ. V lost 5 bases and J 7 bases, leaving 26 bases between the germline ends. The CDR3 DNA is TGTGCCAGCAGCCGAAGCTATCCACAGGGATTCGTGGGTGGCTACACCTTC. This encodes CASSRSYPQGFVGGYTF.

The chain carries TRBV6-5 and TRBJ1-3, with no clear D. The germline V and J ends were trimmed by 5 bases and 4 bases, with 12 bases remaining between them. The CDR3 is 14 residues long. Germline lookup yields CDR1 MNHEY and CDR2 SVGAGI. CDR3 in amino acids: CASSTRSRGNTIYF. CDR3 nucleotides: TGTGCCAGCAGTACGCGAAGCCGGGGAAACACCATATATTTT.

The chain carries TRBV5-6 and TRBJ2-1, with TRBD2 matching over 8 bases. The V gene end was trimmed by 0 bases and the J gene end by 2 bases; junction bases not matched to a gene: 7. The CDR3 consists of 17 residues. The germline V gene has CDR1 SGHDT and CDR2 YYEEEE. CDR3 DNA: TGTGCCAGCAGCTTGGATCGCGGCGGGGGGACCTACAATGAGCAGTTCTTC. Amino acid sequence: CASSLDRGGGTYNEQFF.

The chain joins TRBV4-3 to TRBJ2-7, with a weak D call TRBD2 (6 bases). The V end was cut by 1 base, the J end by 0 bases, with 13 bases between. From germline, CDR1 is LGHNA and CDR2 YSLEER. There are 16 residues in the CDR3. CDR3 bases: TGCGCCAGCAGCCAAGTGGAGGGGCCCAGCTCCTACGAGCAGTACTTC. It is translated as CASSQVEGPSSYEQYF.

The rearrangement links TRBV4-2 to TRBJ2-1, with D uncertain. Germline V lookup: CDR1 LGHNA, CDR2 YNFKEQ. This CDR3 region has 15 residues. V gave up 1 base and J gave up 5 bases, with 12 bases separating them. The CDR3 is CASSQAKLNHNEQFF. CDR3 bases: TGTGCCAGCAGCCAAGCGAAACTCAACCACAATGAGCAGTTCTTC.